Only one count was recorded for the clone carrying this T cell receptor beta chain. The entry originates in a study of blood T cell repertoires in COVID-19. The overall study: The United States, Italy and Spain were the sources of the acute and convalescent COVID-19 samples. PBMCs, B-cell-depleted T cells, or T cells provided the cDNA or gDNA that made up the material.

TCRdb's table, derived via immunoSEQ multiplex PCR, lists solely in-frame clones and lacks some. The sample lists roughly 120,000 clones, around 87% occurring once. The V gene end was trimmed by 0 bases and the J gene end by 5 bases; junction bases not matched to a gene: 16. The germline V gene encodes CDR1 MGHRA and CDR2 YSYEKL. The CDR3 length is 18 residues. The receptor comes from a woman aged 45-65 years with acute or convalescent COVID-19. V gene TRBV4-1 combines with J gene TRBJ2-7; 7 bases match TRBD1. Input material: peripheral blood. The CDR3 here is CASSQEGQFTIGTHEQYF. The CDR3 nucleotides are TGCGCCAGCAGCCAAGAGGGACAGTTCACCATTGGGACCCACGAGCAGTACTTC.